The 9 T cell receptor beta chains below were found in one sample sequenced in a study of response to subunit inactivated influenza vaccine. TCRdb processed the RT-PCR reads anew with MiXCR; each CDR3 protein has one entry. Of around 580,000 distinct CDR3 sequences listed, about 11% were seen once; the top ten hold 10%. Specimen: PBMCs from blood, collected on the day of vaccination. Every receptor here comes from a man aged 45-65 years who received an inactivated influenza vaccine.

V gene TRBV6-5 combines with J gene TRBJ1-4; D remains unclear. Germline CDR1 and CDR2: MNHEY and SVGAGI. V was pared by 2 bases and J by 4 bases, with 5 bases between. This CDR3 contains 13 residues. The CDR3 region is CASSYTDNEKLFF. The CDR3 bases are TGTGCCAGCAGTTACACAGATAATGAAAAACTGTTTTTT.

At least ten counts were recorded for this clonotype. The chain employs TRBV10-3 and TRBJ2-7; tentatively, D is TRBD1 or TRBD2 (6 bases each). V gave up 8 bases and J gave up 6 bases, with 11 bases separating them. The CDR3 extends over 11 amino acids. Looked up from germline, CDR1 is ENHRY and CDR2 is SYGVKD. The CDR3 spells CAISRGGEQYF. Written as DNA, the CDR3 is TGTGCCATCTCCAGGGGAGGCGAGCAGTACTTC.

The chain recombines TRBV7-9 with TRBJ2-1; 8 bases agree with TRBD1. This CDR3 is 16 amino acids long. J was trimmed by 1 base and V by 5 bases; bases with no gene match: 7. The germline V gene has CDR1 SEHNR and CDR2 FQNEAQ (reference sequence). CDR3 region: CASSPPRGLSYNEQFF. DNA for the CDR3: TGTGCCAGCAGCCCTCCCAGGGGGCTTTCCTACAATGAGCAGTTCTTC.

At least ten counts were recorded for this clonotype. The V call is TRBV5-1, the J call TRBJ2-7; possible D gene TRBD1, 6 bases. There are 11 residues in the CDR3. CDR1 and CDR2 (germline): SGHRS, YFSETQ. V dropped 4 bases and J dropped 7 bases, with 9 bases sitting between them. CDR3 protein: CASSLDREQYF. The CDR3 DNA reads TGCGCCAGCAGCCTAGACAGGGAGCAGTACTTC.

In its sample, this clonotype was seen a few times. This chain joins TRBV4-1 and TRBJ2-2; D call uncertain. CDR1 is MGHRA and CDR2 is YSYEKL in the germline V gene. This CDR3 comprises 13 residues. The V gene lost 2 bases and the J gene lost 5 bases, with 6 bases spanning the gap. The CDR3 region is CASSQISTGELFF. DNA of the CDR3: TGCGCCAGCAGCCAAATCTCTACCGGGGAGCTGTTTTTT.

This clonotype showed up just a few times. The chain employs TRBV20-1 and TRBJ2-5; TRBD2 matches at 11 bases. The V segment lost 4 bases and the J segment 2 bases; nucleotides outside the gene matches: 15. CDR3 size: 18 residues. Germline lookup yields CDR1 DFQATT and CDR2 SNEGSKA (reference sequence). CDR3: CSAKRLAGWVGQQETQYF. CDR3 DNA sequence: TGCAGTGCTAAACGACTAGCGGGGTGGGTAGGTCAGCAAGAGACCCAGTACTTC.

This sequence joins TRBV12-3 or TRBV12-4 and TRBJ2-5; 9 bases line up with TRBD2. V shed 4 bases and J 5 bases; nucleotides not matched to a gene: 11. CDR3 length: 16 amino acids. CDR3 protein: CASSSPGTSSGETQYF. The CDR3, as DNA: TGTGCCAGCAGTTCTCCCGGGACTAGCTCGGGGGAGACCCAGTACTTC.

This clonotype has just a few counts. The chain uses TRBV28 and TRBJ2-2, with a tentative D call TRBD2 (6 bases). CDR1 MDHEN and CDR2 SYDVKM come from the germline V gene. This CDR3 has 16 residues. Trimming left V 3 bases short and J 1 base short, with 12 bases between. The CDR3 DNA follows: TGTGCCAGCAGTTTTTTCTTAGCGGTGAACACCGGGGAGCTGTTTTTT. This codes for CASSFFLAVNTGELFF.

The genes are TRBV19 and TRBJ2-7, with 8 bases that match TRBD1. CDR1 is LNHDA, CDR2 SQIVND, per germline (reference sequence). There are 14 residues in the CDR3. V lost 3 bases to trimming and J lost 3 bases; unmatched junction nucleotides: 4. The CDR3: CASSIVTGDYEQYF. The CDR3 nucleotides are TGTGCCAGTAGTATTGTGACAGGGGACTACGAGCAGTACTTC.